This T cell receptor (beta chain) was sequenced in a study of cytomegalovirus exposure and HLA in healthy donors. It was with 60 Vbeta and 13 Jbeta primers that the PCR ran. TCRdb's table, derived via immunoSEQ multiplex PCR, lists solely in-frame clones and lacks some. This sample has roughly 98,000 clones; about four fifths occur once, and the top ten carry over 9.5%. With regard to this clone: Its antigen is unidentified.

Study conclusions and caveats: TCR beta chain V- and J-gene trimming was linked, in a later analysis, to a missense variant in DCLRE1C.

CDR1 is MGHRA, CDR2 YSYEKL, per germline. CDR3 length equals 16 residues. The V end lost 0 bases, the J end lost 0 bases, and 11 bases lay between the germline ends. Sequenced input: PBMCs. The chain combines TRBV4-1 with TRBJ1-1; perhaps TRBD1 as D (5 bases). The sequence was collected from a man younger than 35 in good health and CMV-seropositive. The CDR3 spells CASSQEQVSVNTEAFF. The DNA of the CDR3 is TGCGCCAGCAGCCAAGAACAGGTTAGTGTGAACACTGAAGCTTTCTTT.